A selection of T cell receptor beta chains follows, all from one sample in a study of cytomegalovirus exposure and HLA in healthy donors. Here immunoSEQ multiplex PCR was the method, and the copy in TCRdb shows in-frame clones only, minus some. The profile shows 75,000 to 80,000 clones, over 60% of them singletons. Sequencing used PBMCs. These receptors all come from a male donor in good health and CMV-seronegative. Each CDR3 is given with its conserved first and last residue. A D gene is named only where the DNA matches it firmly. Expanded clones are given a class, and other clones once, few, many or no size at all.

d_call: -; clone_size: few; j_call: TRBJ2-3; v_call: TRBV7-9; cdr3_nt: TGTGCCAGCAGTCTCAACAGGGCTAGCACAGATACGCAGTATTTT; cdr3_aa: CASSLNRASTDTQYF
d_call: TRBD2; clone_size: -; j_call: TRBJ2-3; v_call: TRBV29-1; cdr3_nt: TGCAGCGTTGAAGAGGGACTAGCGGGACCCGCAGATACGCAGTATTTT; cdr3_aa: CSVEEGLAGPADTQYF
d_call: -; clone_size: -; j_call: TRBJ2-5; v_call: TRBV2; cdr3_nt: TGTGCCAGCAGTGAAACAGGTGGGGCGTACCAAGAGACCCAGTACTTC; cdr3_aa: CASSETGGAYQETQYF
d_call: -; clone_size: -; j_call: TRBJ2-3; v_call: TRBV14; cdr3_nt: TGTGCCAGCAGCCAACAAACCGGGACTGCGCAGTATTTT; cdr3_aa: CASSQQTGTAQYF
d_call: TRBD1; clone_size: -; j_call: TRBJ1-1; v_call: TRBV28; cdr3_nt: TGTGCCAGCAGCCTCACAGGGGGCGGTGGGAACACTGAAGCTTTCTTT; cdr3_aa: CASSLTGGGGNTEAFF
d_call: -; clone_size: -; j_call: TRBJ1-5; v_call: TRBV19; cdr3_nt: TGTGCCAGTAGTGCCCGGGATAAGCCCCAGCATTTT; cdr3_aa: CASSARDKPQHF
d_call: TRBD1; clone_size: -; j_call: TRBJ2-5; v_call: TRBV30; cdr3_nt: TGTGCCTGGAGCCCCGGACAGGGGATCCAAGAGACCCAGTACTTC; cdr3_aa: CAWSPGQGIQETQYF
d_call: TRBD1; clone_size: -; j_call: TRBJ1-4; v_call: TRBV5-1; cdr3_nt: TGCGCCAGCAGCCTCGGACAGGGGGCTACTAATGAAAAACTGTTTTTT; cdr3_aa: CASSLGQGATNEKLFF
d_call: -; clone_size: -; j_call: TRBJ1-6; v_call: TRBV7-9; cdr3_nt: TGTGCCAGCAGCTTAGACTCCGGGATTGGTTCACCCCTCCACTTT; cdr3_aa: CASSLDSGIGSPLHF
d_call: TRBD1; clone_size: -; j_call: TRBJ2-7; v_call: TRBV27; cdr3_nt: TGTGCCAGCAGTTCTCCCGGGACAGTCTACGAGCAGTACTTC; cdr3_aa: CASSSPGTVYEQYF
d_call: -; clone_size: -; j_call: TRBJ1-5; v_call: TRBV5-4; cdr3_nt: TGTGCCAGCAGCCAAGATGAGGGTAAGCCCCAGCATTTT; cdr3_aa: CASSQDEGKPQHF
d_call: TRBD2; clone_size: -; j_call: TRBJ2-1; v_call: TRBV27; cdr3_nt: TGTGCCAGCAGTTCATCTAGCGGGGGGGCCAACAATGAGCAGTTCTTC; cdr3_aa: CASSSSSGGANNEQFF
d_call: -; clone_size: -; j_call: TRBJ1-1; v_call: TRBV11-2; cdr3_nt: TGTGCCAGCAGCTTAGATCGGGGGTCCACTGAAGCTTTCTTT; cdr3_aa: CASSLDRGSTEAFF
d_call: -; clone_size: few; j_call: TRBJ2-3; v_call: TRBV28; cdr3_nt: TGTGCCAGCAGTTCCTATCGCGGGAGCACAGATACGCAGTATTTT; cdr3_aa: CASSSYRGSTDTQYF
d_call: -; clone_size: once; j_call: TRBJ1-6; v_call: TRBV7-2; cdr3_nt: TGTGCCAGCAGCTTAGCTTCAGGGTTCGATTCACCCCTCCACTTT; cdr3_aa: CASSLASGFDSPLHF
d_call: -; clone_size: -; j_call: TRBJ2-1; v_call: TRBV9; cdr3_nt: TGTGCCAGCAGCGTAGGGGGGAACAGGGTGAGTGCCGGGAATGAGCAGTTCTTC; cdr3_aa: CASSVGGNRVSAGNEQFF
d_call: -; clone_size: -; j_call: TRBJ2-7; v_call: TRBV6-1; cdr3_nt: TGTGCCAGCAGTGAAGCGCCACTCTCGCCCGCCTACGAGCAGTACTTC; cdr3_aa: CASSEAPLSPAYEQYF
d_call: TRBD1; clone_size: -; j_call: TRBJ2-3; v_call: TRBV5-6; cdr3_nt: TGTGCCAGCAGCTTTAGACAGGGGCAAGATACGCAGTATTTT; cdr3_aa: CASSFRQGQDTQYF
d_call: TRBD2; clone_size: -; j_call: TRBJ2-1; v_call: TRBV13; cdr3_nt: TGTGCCAGCAGCCTGACCCCGGGACTAGCGGGCAATGAGCAGTTCTTC; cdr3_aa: CASSLTPGLAGNEQFF
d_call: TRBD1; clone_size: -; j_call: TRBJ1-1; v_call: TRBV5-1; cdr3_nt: TGCGCCAGCAGCTTGGCGGGACAGTCAGAAGCTTTCTTT; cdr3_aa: CASSLAGQSEAFF
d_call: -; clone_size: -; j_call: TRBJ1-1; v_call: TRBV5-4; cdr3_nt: TGTGCCAGCAGCTTAGGTCAGACAAAGAACACTGAAGCTTTCTTT; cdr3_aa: CASSLGQTKNTEAFF
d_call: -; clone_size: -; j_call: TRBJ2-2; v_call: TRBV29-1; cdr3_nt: TGCAGCGGAAGGGGCACCGGGGAGCTGTTTTTT; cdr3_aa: CSGRGTGELFF
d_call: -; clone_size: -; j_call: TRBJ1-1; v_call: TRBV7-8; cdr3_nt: TGTGCCAGCAGCTTACGAAAGAATCAGGATGAAGCTTTCTTT; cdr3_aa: CASSLRKNQDEAFF
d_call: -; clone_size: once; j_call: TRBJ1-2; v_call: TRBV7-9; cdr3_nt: TGTGCCAGCAGCTTAGGGGGGGTTAACTATGGCTACACCTTC; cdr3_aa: CASSLGGVNYGYTF
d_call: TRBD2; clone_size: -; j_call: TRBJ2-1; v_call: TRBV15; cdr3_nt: TGTGCCACCAGCAGGGCTAGCGGGAGGGCCGCGCAGTTCTTC; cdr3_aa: CATSRASGRAAQFF
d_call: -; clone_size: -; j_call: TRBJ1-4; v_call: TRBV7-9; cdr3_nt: TGTGCCAGTCTGCCGACAGGTTCTAATGAAAAACTGTTTTTT; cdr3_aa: CASLPTGSNEKLFF
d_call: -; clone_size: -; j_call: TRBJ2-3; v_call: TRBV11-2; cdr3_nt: TGTGCCAGCAGCTCCATTATCCCAGGGGTCGATACGCAGTATTTT; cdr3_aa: CASSSIIPGVDTQYF
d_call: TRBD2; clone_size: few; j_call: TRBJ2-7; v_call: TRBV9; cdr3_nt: TGTGCCAGCAGCGTAGGGCGGGAGTACTACGAGCAGTACTTC; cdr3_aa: CASSVGREYYEQYF
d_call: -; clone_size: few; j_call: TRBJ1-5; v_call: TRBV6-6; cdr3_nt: TGTGCCAGCTCGGAGGGGTTTAGTCAGCCCCAGCATTTT; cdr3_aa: CASSEGFSQPQHF
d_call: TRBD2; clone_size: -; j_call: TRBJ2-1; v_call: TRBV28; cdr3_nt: TGTGCCAGCAGGGACCGGGGACTAGCGGCCTACAATGAGCAGTTCTTC; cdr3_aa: CASRDRGLAAYNEQFF
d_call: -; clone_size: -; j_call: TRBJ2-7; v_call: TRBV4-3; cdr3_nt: TGCGCCAGCAGCCAAGATCTTCCCCTAGCCCGCTCCTCCTACGAGCAGTACTTC; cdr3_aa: CASSQDLPLARSSYEQYF
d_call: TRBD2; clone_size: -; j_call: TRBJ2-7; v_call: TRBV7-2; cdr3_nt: TGTGCCAGCAGCTTAGCGCGGGTGGGAGGGTCCGAGCAGTACTTC; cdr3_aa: CASSLARVGGSEQYF
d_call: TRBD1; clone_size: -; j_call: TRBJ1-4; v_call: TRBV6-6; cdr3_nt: TGTGCCAGCATGAACAGGGGGAATGAAAAACTGTTTTTT; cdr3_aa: CASMNRGNEKLFF
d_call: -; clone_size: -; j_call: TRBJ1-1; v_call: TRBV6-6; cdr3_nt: TGTGCCAGCAGCCTTGACAGGGAAGCTTTCTTT; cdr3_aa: CASSLDREAFF
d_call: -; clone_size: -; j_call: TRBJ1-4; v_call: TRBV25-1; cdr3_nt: TGTGCCAGCAGTCTTCTGCGGGAAAAACTGTTTTTT; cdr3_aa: CASSLLREKLFF
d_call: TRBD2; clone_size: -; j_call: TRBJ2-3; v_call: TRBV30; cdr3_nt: TGTGCCTGGGACGTTGTAGCGGGCGCAGATACGCAGTATTTT; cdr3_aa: CAWDVVAGADTQYF
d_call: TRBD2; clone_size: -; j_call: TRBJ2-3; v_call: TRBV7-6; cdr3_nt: TGTGCCAGCAGCCCAACCGTACTAGCGGGCCAAGTGGCAGATACGCAGTATTTT; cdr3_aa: CASSPTVLAGQVADTQYF
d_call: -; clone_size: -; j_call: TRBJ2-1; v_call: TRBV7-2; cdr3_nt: TGTGCCAGCAGCTTAGGACTGGTCACTACCAATGAGCAGTTCTTC; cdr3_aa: CASSLGLVTTNEQFF
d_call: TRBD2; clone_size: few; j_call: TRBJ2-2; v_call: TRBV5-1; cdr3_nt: TGCGCCAGCAGCTTTTGGACTAGCGGGACGAACACCGGGGAGCTGTTTTTT; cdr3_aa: CASSFWTSGTNTGELFF
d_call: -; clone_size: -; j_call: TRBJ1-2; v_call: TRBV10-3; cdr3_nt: TGTGCCATCAGTGAGTCGATGCAGGGGACCTATGGCTACACCTTC; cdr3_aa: CAISESMQGTYGYTF
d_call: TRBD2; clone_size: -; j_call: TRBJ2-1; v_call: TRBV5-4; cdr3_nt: TGTGCCAGCAGCTTGGGGACTAGCGGGGCATACAATGAGCAGTTCTTC; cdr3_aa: CASSLGTSGAYNEQFF
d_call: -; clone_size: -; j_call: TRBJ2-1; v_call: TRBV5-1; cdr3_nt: TGCGCCAGCAGCTTGGGAGCAAACGAGCAGTTCTTC; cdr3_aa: CASSLGANEQFF
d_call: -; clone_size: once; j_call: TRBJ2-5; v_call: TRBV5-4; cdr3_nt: TGTGCCAGCAGCTTGACCCCCGAGCGCCAAGAGACCCAGTACTTC; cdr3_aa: CASSLTPERQETQYF
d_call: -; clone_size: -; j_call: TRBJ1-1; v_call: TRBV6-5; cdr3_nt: TGTGCCAGCAGAGAGGTGGATCGGTACACTGAAGCTTTCTTT; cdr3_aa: CASREVDRYTEAFF
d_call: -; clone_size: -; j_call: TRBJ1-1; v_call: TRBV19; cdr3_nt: TGTGCCAGTAGTATCAAAAGGGGAGGGAACACTGAAGCTTTCTTT; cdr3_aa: CASSIKRGGNTEAFF
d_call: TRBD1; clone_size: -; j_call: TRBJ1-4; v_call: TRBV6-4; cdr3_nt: TGTGCCAGCAGTGACGACGGGACAGGGAACGAACTTAATGAAAAACTGTTTTTT; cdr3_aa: CASSDDGTGNELNEKLFF
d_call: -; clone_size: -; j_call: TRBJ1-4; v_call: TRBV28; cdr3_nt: TGTGCCAGCAGACCTAACAGGGTCCCTAATGAAAAACTGTTTTTT; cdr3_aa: CASRPNRVPNEKLFF
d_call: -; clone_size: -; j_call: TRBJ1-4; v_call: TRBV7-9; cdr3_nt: TGTGCCAGCAGCTTAGGAGACTCGAATAATGAAAAACTGTTTTTT; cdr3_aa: CASSLGDSNNEKLFF
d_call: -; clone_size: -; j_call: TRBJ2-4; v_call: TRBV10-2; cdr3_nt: TGCGCCAGCAGTGAGGTGGTGGGAGTGAGCAAAAACATTCAGTACTTC; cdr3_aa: CASSEVVGVSKNIQYF
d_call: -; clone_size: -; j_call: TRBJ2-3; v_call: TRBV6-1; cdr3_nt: TGTGCCAGCAGTGGCGGGCGGAGCGAGAACACAGATACGCAGTATTTT; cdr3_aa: CASSGGRSENTDTQYF
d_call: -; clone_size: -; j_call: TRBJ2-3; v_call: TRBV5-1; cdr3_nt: TGCGCCAGCAGCCAGCTCGGATCTGCGGGGGATACGCAGTATTTT; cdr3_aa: CASSQLGSAGDTQYF
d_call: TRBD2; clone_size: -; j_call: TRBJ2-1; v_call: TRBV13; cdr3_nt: TGTGCCAGCAGCTTCCCTAGCGGGGGGAGTCACAATGAGCAGTTCTTC; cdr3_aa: CASSFPSGGSHNEQFF
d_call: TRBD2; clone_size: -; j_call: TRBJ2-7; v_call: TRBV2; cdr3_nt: TGTGCCAGCTTCCCGGGACTAGGCCCCTACGAGCAGTACTTC; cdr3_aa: CASFPGLGPYEQYF
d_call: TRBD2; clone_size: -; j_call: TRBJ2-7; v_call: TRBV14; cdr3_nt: TGTGCCAGCAGTAAAGCGGGAGTTTCTGGCTACGAGCAGTACTTC; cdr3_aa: CASSKAGVSGYEQYF
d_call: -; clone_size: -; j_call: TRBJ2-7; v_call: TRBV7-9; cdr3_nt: TGTGCCAGCAGCCGAATAAGCCACGAGCAGTACTTC; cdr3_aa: CASSRISHEQYF
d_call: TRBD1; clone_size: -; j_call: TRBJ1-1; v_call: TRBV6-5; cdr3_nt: TGTGCCAGCAGTGCACCGGGACAGCCGGGTGCTGAAGCTTTCTTT; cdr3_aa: CASSAPGQPGAEAFF
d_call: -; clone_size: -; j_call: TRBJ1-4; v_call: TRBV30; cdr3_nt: TGTGCCTGGGGGGGCACAGCAACTAATGAAAAACTGTTTTTT; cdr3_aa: CAWGGTATNEKLFF
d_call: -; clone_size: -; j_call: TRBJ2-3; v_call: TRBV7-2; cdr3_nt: TGTGCCAGCACAGAGACAGGAGTAGACACAGATACGCAGTATTTT; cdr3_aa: CASTETGVDTDTQYF
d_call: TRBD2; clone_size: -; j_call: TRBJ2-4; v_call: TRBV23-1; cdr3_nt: TGCGCCAGCAGCGGACTAGCGGGAGATTCGAAAAACATTCAGTACTTC; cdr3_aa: CASSGLAGDSKNIQYF